Following are 2 T cell receptor beta chains from one sample sequenced in a study of T cell responses to AZD1222 COVID-19 vaccine. Using immunoSEQ multiplex PCR, the repertoire was profiled, and TCRdb retains in-frame clones only, with some absent. The profile covers roughly 130,000 clones, with 92% appearing a single time and about 1.1% taken by the ten largest. Sample: peripheral blood, taken 28 days after the second AZD1222 dose. These receptors were collected from an adult who received the AZD1222 COVID-19 vaccine.

The chain couples TRBV7-3 to TRBJ2-7, with D unclear. Germline V gene lookup returns CDR1 SGHTA and CDR2 FQGTGA. CDR3 size: 14 residues. V was cut by 5 bases and J by 0 bases, with 11 bases left in between. DNA for the CDR3: TGTGCCAGCAGCCCCATGGCGAGCTCCTACGAGCAGTACTTC. Its translation is CASSPMASSYEQYF.

V gene TRBV30 combines with J gene TRBJ2-1; D ambiguous. The CDR3 runs 13 residues. From germline, CDR1 is GTSNPN and CDR2 SVGIG (reference sequence). Trimming shortened V by 0 bases and J by 7 bases, and 10 bases separated the two germline ends. The CDR3 spells CAWSVNSPNEQFF. CDR3 DNA: TGTGCCTGGAGTGTGAACAGTCCGAATGAGCAGTTCTTC.